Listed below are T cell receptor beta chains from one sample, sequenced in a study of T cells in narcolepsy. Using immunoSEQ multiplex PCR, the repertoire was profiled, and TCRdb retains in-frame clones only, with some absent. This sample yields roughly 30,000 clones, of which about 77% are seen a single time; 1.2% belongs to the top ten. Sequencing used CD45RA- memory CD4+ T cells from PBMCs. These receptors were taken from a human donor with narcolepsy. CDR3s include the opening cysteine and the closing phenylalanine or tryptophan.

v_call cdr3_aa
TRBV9 CASTPGTKLDEQFF
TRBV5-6 CASSKGLAVEETQYF
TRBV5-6 CASSGAGDGQETQYF
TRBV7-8 CASSPTGGGQKLFF
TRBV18 CASSPLQGNEQFF
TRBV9 CASSVDWGASYEQYF
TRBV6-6 CASQKVSYEQYF
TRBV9 CASSGGWRTPGPNEQFF
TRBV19 CASSIDGWTGTFSKNIQYF
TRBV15 CATSRGLDTEAFF
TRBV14 CASSQAGNLRYGYTF
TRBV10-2 CASARGAEAFF
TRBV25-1 CASSATTGRRSGELFF
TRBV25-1 CASSEWGLSLPGNTIYF
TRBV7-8 CASSLLGGISNEQFF
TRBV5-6 CASSFGLAGSSYEQYF
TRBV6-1 CASSWRPYNEQFF
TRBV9 CASSVGSQSSYEQYF
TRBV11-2 CASSLMGRRDTREQYF
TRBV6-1 CASSGEMRGYTF
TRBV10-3 CAIRGTGGLGNTIYF
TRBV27 CASSLLLTSGASDEQFF
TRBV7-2 CASSTRPGDYEQYF
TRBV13 CASSIGGAGFGSPLHF
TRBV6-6 CASSRNRGTEAFF
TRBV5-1 CASSTGTGGRDIGGYTF
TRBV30 CAWSYGGQSYEQYF
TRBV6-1 CASSVTSTSWYTQYF
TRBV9 CASSVRTSGWDTQYF
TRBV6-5 CASSYRGGVYGYTF
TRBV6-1 CASSHSYEQYF
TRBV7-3 CASSLSPGRSSYNEQFF
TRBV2 CASSGDRGRTEAFF
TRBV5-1 CASSLEPNTEAFF
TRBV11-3 CASSPQQGTGELFF
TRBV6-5 CASSYFQRDNEQFF
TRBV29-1 CSAKGVYGYTF
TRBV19 CASSKTGNGNTIYF
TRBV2 CASSEEWGAYEQYF
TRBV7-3 CASSLAPGQNYGYTF
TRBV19 CASSPFAGVSPPQPQHF
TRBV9 CASRKTGTENTEAFF
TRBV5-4 CASSSGRTNNEQFF
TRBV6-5 CAASQGYNQPQHF
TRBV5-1 CASSLERSSYEQYF
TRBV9 CASSVDLAGTEQFF
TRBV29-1 CSVERGQGVNTGELFF
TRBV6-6 CASVRGSNQPQHF
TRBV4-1 CASSPIAGSGYEQYF
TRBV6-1 CASTGGGYEQYF
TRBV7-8 CASRSGGGTYEQYF
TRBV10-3 CAISLGGSNQPQHF
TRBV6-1 CASSGWRVYEQFF
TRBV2 CASSEEGPLGGDTQYF